This T cell receptor (beta chain) was captured by sequencing in a study of CD8+ T cells in alopecia areata. About the research overall: People stayed on tofacitinib for 6 to 18 months, then stopped the drug for 6 months. Study-level results: Lesional scalp, notably in alopecia totalis/universalis, had clonality above that of normal scalp. Patients shared TCRs less clearly than mice did, possibly owing to HLA.

Comment on this clone: Antigen specificity is unknown.

Trimming removed 8 bases from V and 4 bases from J, with 20 bases in between. This CDR3 is built from 15 residues. The germline gives CDR1 SGDLS, CDR2 YYNGEE. RNA, once extracted, was reverse transcribed into cDNA for use as the sequencing template. This table comes from immunoSEQ multiplex PCR, and its TCRdb copy is limited to in-frame clones, with some not included. Among some 180,000 clones listed, 50% to 70% were seen once. The receptor's source is a human donor with alopecia areata. Sequenced material: CD4+ T cells sorted from blood, taken at week 0. The genes are TRBV9 and TRBJ2-3, with a possible D match to TRBD1 (6 bases). The chain's CDR3 is CASNTGTQRSDTQYF. CDR3 coding DNA: TGTGCCAGTAACACCGGGACACAAAGGTCAGATACGCAGTATTTT.